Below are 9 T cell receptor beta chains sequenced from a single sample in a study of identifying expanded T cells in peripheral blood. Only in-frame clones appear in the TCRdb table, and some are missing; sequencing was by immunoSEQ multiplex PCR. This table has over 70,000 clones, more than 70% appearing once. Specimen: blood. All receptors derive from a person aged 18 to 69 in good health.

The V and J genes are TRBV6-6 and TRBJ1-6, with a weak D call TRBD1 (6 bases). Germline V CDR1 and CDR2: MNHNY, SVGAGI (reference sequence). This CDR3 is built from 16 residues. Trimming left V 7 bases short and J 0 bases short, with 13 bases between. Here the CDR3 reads CASTRTVSSYNSPLHF. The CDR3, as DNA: TGTGCCAGCACTCGGACAGTCAGCTCCTATAATTCACCCCTCCACTTT.

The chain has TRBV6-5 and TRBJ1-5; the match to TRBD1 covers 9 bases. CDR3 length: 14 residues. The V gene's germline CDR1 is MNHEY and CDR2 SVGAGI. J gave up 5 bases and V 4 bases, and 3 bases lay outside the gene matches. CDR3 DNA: TGTGCCAGCAGTTCGACAGGGGGGCATCAGCCCCAGCATTTT. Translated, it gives CASSSTGGHQPQHF.

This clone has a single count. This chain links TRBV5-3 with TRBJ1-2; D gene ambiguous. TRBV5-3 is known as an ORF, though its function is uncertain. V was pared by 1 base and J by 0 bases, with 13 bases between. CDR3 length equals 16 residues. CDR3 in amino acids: CARSLSRPHSNYGYTF. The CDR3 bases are TGTGCCAGAAGCTTGAGTCGCCCTCACTCTAACTATGGCTACACCTTC.

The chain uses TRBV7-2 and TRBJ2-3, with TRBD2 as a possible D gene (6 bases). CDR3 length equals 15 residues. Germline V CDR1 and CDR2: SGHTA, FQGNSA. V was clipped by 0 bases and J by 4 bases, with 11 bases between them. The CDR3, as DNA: TGTGCCAGCAGCTTAGCGTGGCGGGGCGCAGATACGCAGTATTTT. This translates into CASSLAWRGADTQYF.

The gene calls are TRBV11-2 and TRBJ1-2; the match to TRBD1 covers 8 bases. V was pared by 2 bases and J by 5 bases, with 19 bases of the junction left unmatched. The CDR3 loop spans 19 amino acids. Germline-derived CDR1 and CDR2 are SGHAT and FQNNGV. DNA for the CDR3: TGTGCCAGCAGCTTACGACCTTTTGGACAGGGATTCCGGACATATGGCTACACCTTC. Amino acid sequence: CASSLRPFGQGFRTYGYTF.

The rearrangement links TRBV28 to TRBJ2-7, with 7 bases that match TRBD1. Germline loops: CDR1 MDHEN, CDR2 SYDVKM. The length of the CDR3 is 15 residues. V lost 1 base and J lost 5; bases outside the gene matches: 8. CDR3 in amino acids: CASSLYGQGVHEQYF. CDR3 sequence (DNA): TGTGCCAGCAGTTTATACGGGCAGGGGGTCCACGAGCAGTACTTC.

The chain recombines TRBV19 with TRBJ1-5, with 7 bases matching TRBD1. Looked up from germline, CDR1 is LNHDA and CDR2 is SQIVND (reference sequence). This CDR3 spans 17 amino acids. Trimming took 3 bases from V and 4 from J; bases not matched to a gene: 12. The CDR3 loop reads CASSINRGATTNQPQHF. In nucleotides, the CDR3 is TGTGCCAGTAGTATCAACAGGGGCGCCACAACAAATCAGCCCCAGCATTTT.

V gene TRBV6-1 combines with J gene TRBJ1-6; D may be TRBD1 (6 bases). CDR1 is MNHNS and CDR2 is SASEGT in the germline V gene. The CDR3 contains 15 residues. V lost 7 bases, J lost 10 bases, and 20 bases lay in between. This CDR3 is CASIPTPGGSSPLHF. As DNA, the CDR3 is TGTGCCAGCATCCCCACCCCCGGGGGCTCCTCACCCCTCCACTTT.

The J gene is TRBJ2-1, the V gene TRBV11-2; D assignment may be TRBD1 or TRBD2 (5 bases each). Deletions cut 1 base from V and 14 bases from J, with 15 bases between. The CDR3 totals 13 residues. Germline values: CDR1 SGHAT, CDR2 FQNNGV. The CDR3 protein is CASSLAGAPSEFF. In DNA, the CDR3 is TGTGCCAGCAGCTTAGCCGGGGCCCCTTCGGAGTTCTTC. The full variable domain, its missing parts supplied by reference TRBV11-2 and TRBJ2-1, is EAGVAQSPRYKIIEKRQSVAFWCNPISGHATLYWYQQILGQGPKLLIQFQNNGVVDDSQLPKDRFSAERLKGVDSTLKIQPAKLEDSAVYLCASSLAGAPSEFFGPGTRLTVL.